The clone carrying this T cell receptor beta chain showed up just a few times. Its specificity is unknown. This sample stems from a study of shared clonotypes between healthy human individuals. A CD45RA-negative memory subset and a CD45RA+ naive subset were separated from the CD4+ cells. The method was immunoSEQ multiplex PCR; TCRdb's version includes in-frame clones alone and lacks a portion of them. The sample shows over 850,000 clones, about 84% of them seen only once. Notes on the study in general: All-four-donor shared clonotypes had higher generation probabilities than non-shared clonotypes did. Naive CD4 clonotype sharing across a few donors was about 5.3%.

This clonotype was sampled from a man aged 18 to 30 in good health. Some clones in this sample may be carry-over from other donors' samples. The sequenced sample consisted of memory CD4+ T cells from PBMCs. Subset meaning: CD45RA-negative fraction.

CDR3 DNA: TGTGCCAGCTCACTCATGAGCTCCTACAATGAGCAGTTCTTC. Translating it yields CASSLMSSYNEQFF. The chain uses TRBV18 and TRBJ2-1, with D unclear. The V gene lost 4 bases and the J gene lost 0 bases, with 7 bases spanning the gap. Germline CDR1 is KGHSH and CDR2 is LQKENI. This CDR3 has 14 amino acids. Using reference TRBV18 and TRBJ2-1 for the parts outside the CDR3, the full variable domain is NAGVMQNPRHLVRRRGQEARLRCSPMKGHSHVYWYRQLPEEGLKFMVYLQKENIIDESGMPKERFSAEFPKEGPSILRIQQVVRGDSAAYFCASSLMSSYNEQFFGPGTRLTVL.